A single sample gave rise to the 7 T cell receptor beta chains below, sequenced in a study of identical twins. TCRdb independently ran MiXCR on the 5' RACE reads; one entry per CDR3 protein. The sample holds hundreds of thousands of distinct CDR3 sequences, roughly 20% seen once. The sample also formed part of further work on T cells expressing NK-cell markers.

Sequencing was performed on PBMCs. The receptor source for this set is a woman between 18 and 30 years old in good health.

This clonotype was seen a few times. The rearrangement uses TRBV7-8 and TRBJ2-3; 9 bases are a match to TRBD1. J gave up 6 bases and V 2 bases, and 12 bases lay outside the gene matches. CDR1 and CDR2 (germline): SGHVS, FQNEAQ. The CDR3 is made up of 17 amino acids. The CDR3 bases are TGTGCCAGCAGCTTAAGACCCGGGACAGGGTCTATCGATACGCAGTATTTT. Protein product: CASSLRPGTGSIDTQYF.

There are a few counts of this clonotype. The CDR3 protein is CASTRGGPLLDRETQYF. For the CDR3, the DNA is TGTGCCAGCACCAGGGGGGGACCGCTCCTAGACAGGGAGACCCAGTACTTC. The chain links TRBV25-1 to TRBJ2-5; D may correspond to TRBD1 or TRBD2 (7 bases each). The CDR3 runs to 17 residues. V lost 7 bases, J lost 5 bases, and 26 bases lay in between. From germline, CDR1 is MGHDK and CDR2 SYGVNS.

The genes are TRBV6-2 or TRBV6-3 and TRBJ1-1; D call uncertain. The CDR3 is made up of 16 amino acids. With 2 bases removed from V and 0 bases from J, the gap between germline ends came to 13 bases. Germline CDR1 is MNHEY and CDR2 is SVGEGT. CDR3: CASSYDITIMNTEAFF. The CDR3 bases are TGTGCCAGCAGTTACGACATTACTATAATGAACACTGAAGCTTTCTTT.

This clonotype was seen ten or more times. V and J are TRBV5-1 and TRBJ1-1; D unclear. Per germline, CDR1 SGHRS and CDR2 YFSETQ. This CDR3 contains 14 residues. V lost 6 bases and J 1 base, leaving 13 bases between the germline ends. The CDR3 DNA is TGCGCCAGCACCCCTAGTGCGGAGAACACTGAAGCTTTCTTT. Its translation is CASTPSAENTEAFF.

The J gene is TRBJ2-7, the V gene TRBV10-3; 8 bases line up with TRBD1. The V and J ends lost 6 bases and 0 bases, in that order; junction bases with no gene match: 7. The CDR3 is made up of 15 amino acids. CDR1 and CDR2 (germline): ENHRY, SYGVKD. The CDR3 reads CAISVGQGNSYEQYF. The DNA for the CDR3 is TGTGCCATCAGCGTCGGACAGGGTAACTCCTACGAGCAGTACTTC.

The gene calls are TRBV20-1 and TRBJ2-7, with D unclear. The V and J ends lost 6 bases and 7 bases respectively, with 13 bases between them. The CDR3 runs 11 residues. CDR1 and CDR2 from the germline V gene are DFQATT and SNEGSKA (reference sequence). Here the CDR3 reads CSARHLQEQYF. The CDR3 nucleotides are TGCAGTGCGCGCCACCTCCAGGAGCAGTACTTC.

CDR3 sequence: CSADWDSNEQFF. CDR3 DNA: TGCAGTGCGGATTGGGACAGCAATGAGCAGTTCTTC. The chain recombines TRBV20-1 with TRBJ2-1; 7 positions match TRBD1. The CDR3 runs 12 residues. J gave up 6 bases and V 6 bases, and 5 bases lay outside the gene matches. The germline CDR1 and CDR2 sequences are DFQATT and SNEGSKA (reference sequence).